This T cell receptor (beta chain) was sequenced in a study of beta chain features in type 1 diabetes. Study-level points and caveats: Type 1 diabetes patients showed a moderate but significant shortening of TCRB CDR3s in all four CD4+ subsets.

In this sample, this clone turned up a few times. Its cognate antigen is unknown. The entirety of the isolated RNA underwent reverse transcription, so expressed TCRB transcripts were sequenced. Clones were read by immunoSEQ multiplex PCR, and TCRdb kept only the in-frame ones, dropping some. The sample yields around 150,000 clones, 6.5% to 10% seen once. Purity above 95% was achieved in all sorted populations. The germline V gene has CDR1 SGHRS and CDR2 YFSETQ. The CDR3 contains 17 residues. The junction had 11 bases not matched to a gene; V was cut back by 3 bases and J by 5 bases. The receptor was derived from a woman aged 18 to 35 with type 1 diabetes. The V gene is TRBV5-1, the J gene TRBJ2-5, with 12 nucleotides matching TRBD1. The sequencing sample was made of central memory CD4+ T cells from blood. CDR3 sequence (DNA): TGCGCCAGCAGCTCAGGTGTCGGGACAGGGGGCCGGGAGACCCAGTACTTC. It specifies CASSSGVGTGGRETQYF.